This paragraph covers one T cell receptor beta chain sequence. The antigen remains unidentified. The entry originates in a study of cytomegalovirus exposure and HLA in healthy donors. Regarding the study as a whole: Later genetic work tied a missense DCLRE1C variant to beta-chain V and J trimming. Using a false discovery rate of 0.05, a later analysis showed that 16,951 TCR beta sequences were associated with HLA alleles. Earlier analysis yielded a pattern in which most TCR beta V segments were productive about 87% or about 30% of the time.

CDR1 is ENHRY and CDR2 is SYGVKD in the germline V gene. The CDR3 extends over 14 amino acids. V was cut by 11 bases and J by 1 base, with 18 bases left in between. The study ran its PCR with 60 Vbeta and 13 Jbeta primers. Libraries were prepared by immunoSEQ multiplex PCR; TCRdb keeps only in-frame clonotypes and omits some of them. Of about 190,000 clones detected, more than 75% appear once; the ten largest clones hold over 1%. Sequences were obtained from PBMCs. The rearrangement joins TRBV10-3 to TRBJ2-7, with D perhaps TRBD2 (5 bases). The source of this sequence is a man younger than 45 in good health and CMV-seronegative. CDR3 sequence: CASSQDGMSYEQYF. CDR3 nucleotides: TGTGCCTCATCTCAGGACGGGATGTCCTACGAGCAGTACTTC.